This entry lists 9 T cell receptor beta chains sequenced from one sample in a study of CD8 T cells in Susac syndrome. With random hexamers, 0.5 to 1 ug RNA was reverse transcribed. TCRdb itself ran the immunoSEQ multiplex PCR reads through MiXCR, one entry per CDR3 protein. The data show roughly 200,000 distinct CDR3 sequences, approximately 94% seen once. The source material was CD4+ T cells from PBMCs. These receptors all stem from a human donor with Susac syndrome.

J is TRBJ2-7 and V is TRBV20-1, with D uncertain. V shed 6 bases and J shed 0 bases, with 9 bases lying between them. The CDR3 has 12 amino acids. Germline V CDR1 and CDR2: DFQATT, SNEGSKA (reference sequence). This CDR3 is CSAFRPSYEQYF. The CDR3 bases are TGCAGTGCCTTCCGACCCTCCTACGAGCAGTACTTC.

This rearrangement joins TRBV20-1 to TRBJ1-1; D possibly corresponds to TRBD1 (6 bases). The CDR3 has 13 residues. Germline CDR1 is DFQATT and CDR2 is SNEGSKA (reference sequence). With 5 bases removed from V and 4 bases from J, the gap between germline ends came to 14 bases. CDR3 protein: CSALDSGSTEAFF. The DNA for the CDR3 is TGCAGTGCTTTGGACAGTGGGTCCACTGAAGCTTTCTTT.

In DNA form, the CDR3 reads TGTGCCAGCAGCTCCACGGGTCAGCCCCAGCATTTT. It translates to CASSSTGQPQHF. The rearrangement joins TRBV7-8 to TRBJ1-5; D not certain. The CDR3 has 12 amino acids. Germline V gives CDR1 SGHVS, CDR2 FQNEAQ. V shed 4 bases and J shed 6 bases, with 7 bases lying between them.

The chain carries TRBV5-1 and TRBJ2-3; TRBD1 matches at 8 bases. Trimming cost V 4 bases and J 4 bases; bases outside gene matches: 5. The CDR3 has 14 amino acids. CDR1 SGHRS and CDR2 YFSETQ come from the germline V gene. Here the CDR3 DNA reads TGCGCCAGCAGCAGAACAGGGGGTGCAGATACGCAGTATTTT. Translated, it gives CASSRTGGADTQYF.

The V gene is TRBV2, the J gene TRBJ2-3, with 12 bases matching TRBD1. The CDR3 is 16 residues long. From germline, CDR1 is SNHLY and CDR2 FYNNEI. V lost 4 bases to trimming and J lost 6 bases; unmatched junction nucleotides: 8. The CDR3 bases are TGTGCCAGCAGTGGGGGACAGGGGGCTCGTTATGATACGCAGTATTTT. Amino acids: CASSGGQGARYDTQYF.

The gene calls are TRBV30 and TRBJ2-7; a possible D gene is TRBD2 (6 bases). V was shortened by 0 bases and J by 3 bases, with 9 bases between the two germline ends. The CDR3 is 13 amino acids. Germline values: CDR1 GTSNPN, CDR2 SVGIG (reference sequence). The CDR3 nucleotides read TGTGCCTGGAGTGTACGGAGGGACTACGAGCAGTACTTC. Translating gives CAWSVRRDYEQYF. The full variable domain, its missing parts supplied by reference TRBV30 and TRBJ2-7, is SQTIHQWPATLVQPVGSPLSLECTVEGTSNPNLYWYRQAAGRGLQLLFYSVGIGQISSEVPQNLSASRPQDRQFILSSKKLLLSDSGFYLCAWSVRRDYEQYFGPGTRLTVT.

This clonotype was found once. This chain links TRBV15 with TRBJ1-6, with 8 nucleotides matching TRBD1. The germline V gene has CDR1 LNHNV and CDR2 YYDKDF (reference sequence). The length of the CDR3 is 13 residues. V dropped 8 bases and J dropped 8; count of bases not matched to a gene: 5. The CDR3 DNA reads TGTGCCACCGGAACGGACAGGGATTCACCCCTCCACTTT. It is translated as CATGTDRDSPLHF. Complete variable domain (other parts from reference TRBV15 and TRBJ1-6): DAMVIQNPRYQVTQFGKPVTLSCSQTLNHNVMYWYQQKSSQAPKLLFHYYDKDFNNEADTPDNFQSRRPNTSFCFLDIRSPGLGDTAMYLCATGTDRDSPLHFGNGTRLTVT.

The chain employs TRBV5-6 and TRBJ1-1; D is undetermined. The CDR3 length is 11 residues. Trimming took 2 bases from V and 7 from J, leaving 6 bases between them. Germline lookup yields CDR1 SGHDT and CDR2 YYEEEE. CDR3 DNA: TGTGCCAGCAGCTTTTGGAGTGAAGCTTTCTTT. The encoded protein is CASSFWSEAFF.

Worth noting for this clonotype: Without the conserved terminal phenylalanine or tryptophan, this CDR3 likely stems from a read error. This chain joins TRBV9 and TRBJ2-5; D possibly matches TRBD1 or TRBD2 (6 bases each). The CDR3 loop spans 14 amino acids. The V gene lost 0 bases and the J gene lost 5 bases, with 11 bases spanning the gap. Germline loops: CDR1 SGDLS, CDR2 YYNGEE. The CDR3 sequence: CASSVAGGGETQYL. CDR3 DNA: TGTGCCAGCAGCGTAGCCGGGGGCGGCGAGACCCAGTACCTC.